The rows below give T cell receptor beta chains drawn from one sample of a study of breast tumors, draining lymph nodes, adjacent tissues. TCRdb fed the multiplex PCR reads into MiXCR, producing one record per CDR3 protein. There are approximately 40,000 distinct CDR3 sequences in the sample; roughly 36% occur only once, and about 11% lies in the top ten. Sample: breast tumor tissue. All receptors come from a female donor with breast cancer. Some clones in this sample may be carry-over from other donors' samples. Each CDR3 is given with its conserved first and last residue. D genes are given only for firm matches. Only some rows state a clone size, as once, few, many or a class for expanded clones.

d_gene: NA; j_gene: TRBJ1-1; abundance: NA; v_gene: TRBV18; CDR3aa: CASSPSTETNTEAFF; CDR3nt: TGTGCCAGCTCACCATCGACAGAGACGAACACTGAAGCTTTCTTT
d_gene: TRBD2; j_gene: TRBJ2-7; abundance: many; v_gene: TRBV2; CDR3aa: CASSVGGLAGGGSFAQYF; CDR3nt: TGTGCCAGCAGTGTTGGTGGACTAGCGGGAGGAGGTAGTTTTGCGCAGTACTTC
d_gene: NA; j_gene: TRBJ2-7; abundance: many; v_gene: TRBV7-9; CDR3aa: CASSTRLGGSYEQYF; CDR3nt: TGTGCCAGCAGCACCCGGTTGGGTGGCTCCTACGAGCAGTACTTC
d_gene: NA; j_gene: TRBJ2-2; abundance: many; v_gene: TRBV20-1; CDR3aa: CSASAQRGSGELFF; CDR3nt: TGCAGTGCTAGCGCCCAGAGGGGATCCGGGGAGCTGTTTTTT
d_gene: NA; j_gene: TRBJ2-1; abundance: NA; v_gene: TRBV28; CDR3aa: CASSLGRAYNEQFF; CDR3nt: TGTGCCAGCAGTTTAGGACGAGCCTACAATGAGCAGTTCTTC
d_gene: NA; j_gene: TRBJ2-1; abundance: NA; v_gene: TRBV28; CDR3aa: CASSLFHRGAEQFF; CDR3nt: TGTGCCAGCAGTTTATTTCATCGTGGAGCTGAGCAGTTCTTC
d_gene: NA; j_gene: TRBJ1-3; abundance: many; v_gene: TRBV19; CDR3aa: CASSPDRVLLGNTIYF; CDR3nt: TGTGCCAGTAGTCCGGACAGAGTCCTCCTTGGAAACACCATATATTTT
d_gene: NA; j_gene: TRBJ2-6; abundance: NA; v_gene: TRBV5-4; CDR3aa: CASSLRNRQVSGANVLTF; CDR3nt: TGTGCCAGCAGCTTGCGAAATCGACAGGTCTCTGGGGCCAACGTCCTGACTTTC
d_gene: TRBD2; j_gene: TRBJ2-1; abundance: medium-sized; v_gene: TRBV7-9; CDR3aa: CASSPGLAGVHEQFF; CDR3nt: TGTGCCAGCAGCCCAGGACTAGCGGGAGTCCATGAGCAGTTCTTC
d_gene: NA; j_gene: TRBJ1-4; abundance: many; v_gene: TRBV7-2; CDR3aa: CASSSQTSGEGNEKLFF; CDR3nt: TGTGCCAGCAGCTCCCAGACTTCAGGGGAGGGTAATGAAAAACTGTTTTTT
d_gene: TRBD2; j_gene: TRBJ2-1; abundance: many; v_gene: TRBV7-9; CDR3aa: CASSLYSGNNEQFF; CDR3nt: TGTGCCAGCAGCTTATATAGCGGGAACAATGAGCAGTTCTTC
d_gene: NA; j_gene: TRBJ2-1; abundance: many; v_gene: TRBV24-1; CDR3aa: CATSDFNEQFF; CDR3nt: TGTGCCACCAGTGATTTCAATGAGCAGTTCTTC
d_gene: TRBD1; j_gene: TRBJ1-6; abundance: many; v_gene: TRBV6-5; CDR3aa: CATSDRVNSPLHF; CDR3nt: TGTGCCACCTCGGACAGGGTAAACTCACCCCTCCACTTT
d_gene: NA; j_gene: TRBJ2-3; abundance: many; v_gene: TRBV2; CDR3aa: CASSGLVVTDTQYF; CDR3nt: TGTGCCAGCAGTGGACTAGTTGTGACAGATACGCAGTATTTT
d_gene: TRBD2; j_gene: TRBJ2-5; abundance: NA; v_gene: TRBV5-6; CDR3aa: CASSMGLAGATQYF; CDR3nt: TGTGCCAGCAGCATGGGACTAGCGGGAGCGACCCAGTACTTC
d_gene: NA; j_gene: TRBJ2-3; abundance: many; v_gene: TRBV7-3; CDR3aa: CASSLERADTQYF; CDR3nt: TGTGCCAGCAGCTTAGAGAGGGCAGATACGCAGTATTTT
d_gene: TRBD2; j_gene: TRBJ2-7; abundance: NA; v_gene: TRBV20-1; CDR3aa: CSAPAVAGYEQYF; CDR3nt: TGCAGTGCACCTGCAGTAGCGGGCTACGAGCAGTACTTC
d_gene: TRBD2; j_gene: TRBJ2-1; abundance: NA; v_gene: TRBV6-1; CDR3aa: CASSTGGGSYNEQFF; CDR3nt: TGTGCCAGCTCCACGGGGGGGGGCTCCTACAATGAGCAGTTCTTC
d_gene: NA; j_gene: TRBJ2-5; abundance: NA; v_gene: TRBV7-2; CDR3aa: CASSLRGGQVRETQYF; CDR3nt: TGTGCCAGCAGCTTAAGGGGGGGACAGGTACGGGAGACCCAGTACTTC
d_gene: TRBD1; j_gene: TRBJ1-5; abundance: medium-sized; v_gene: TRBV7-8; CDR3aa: CASSFRQGASNQPQHF; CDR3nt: TGTGCCAGCAGCTTTCGACAGGGTGCCAGCAATCAGCCCCAGCATTTT
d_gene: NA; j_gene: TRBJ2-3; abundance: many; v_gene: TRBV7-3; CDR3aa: CASSPLAGSDTQYF; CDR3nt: TGTGCCAGCAGCCCCCTGGCGGGATCGGATACGCAGTATTTT
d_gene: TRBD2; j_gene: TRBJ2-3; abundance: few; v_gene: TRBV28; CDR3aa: CAATSGRGDTQYF; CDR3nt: TGTGCCGCGACTAGCGGGAGAGGGGATACGCAGTATTTT
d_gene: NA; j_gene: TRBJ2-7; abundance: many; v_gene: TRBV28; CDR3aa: CASTPSGGARHEQYF; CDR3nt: TGTGCCAGTACGCCATCTGGAGGGGCGAGACACGAGCAGTACTTC
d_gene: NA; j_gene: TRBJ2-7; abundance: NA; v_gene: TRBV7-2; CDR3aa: CASSLAQGASGKTYEQYF; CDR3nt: TGTGCCAGCAGCTTAGCCCAGGGGGCTAGCGGGAAGACCTACGAGCAGTACTTC
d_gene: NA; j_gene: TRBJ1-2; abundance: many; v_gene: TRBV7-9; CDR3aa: CASSYGGSQGTAYGYTF; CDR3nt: TGTGCCAGCAGCTATGGGGGTTCCCAGGGGACGGCCTATGGCTACACCTTC
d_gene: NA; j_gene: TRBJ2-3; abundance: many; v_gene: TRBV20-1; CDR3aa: CSGRDHSTDTQYF; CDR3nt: TGCAGCGGTCGGGACCACAGCACAGATACGCAGTATTTT
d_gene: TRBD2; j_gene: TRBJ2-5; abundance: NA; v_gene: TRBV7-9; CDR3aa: CASSLGLAGQETQYF; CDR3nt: TGTGCCAGCAGCTTGGGACTAGCGGGACAAGAGACCCAGTACTTC
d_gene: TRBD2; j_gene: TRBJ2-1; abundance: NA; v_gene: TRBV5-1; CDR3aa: CASSFEAGRDELFF; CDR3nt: TGCGCCAGCAGCTTCGAGGCGGGGAGGGATGAGCTGTTCTTT
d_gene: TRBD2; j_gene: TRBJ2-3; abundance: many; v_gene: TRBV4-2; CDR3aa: CASSQTGTSSDTQYF; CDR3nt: TGTGCCAGCAGCCAAACCGGGACTAGCTCAGATACGCAGTATTTT
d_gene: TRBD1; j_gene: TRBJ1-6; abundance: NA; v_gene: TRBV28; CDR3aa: CASSSGTGYSPLHF; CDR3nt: TGTGCCAGCAGTTCCGGGACAGGGTATTCACCCCTCCACTTT
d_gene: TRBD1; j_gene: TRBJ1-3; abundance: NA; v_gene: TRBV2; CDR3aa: CASSQTGGRRFESGNTIYF; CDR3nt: TGTGCCAGCAGTCAGACAGGGGGCAGGAGGTTCGAGTCTGGAAACACCATATATTTT
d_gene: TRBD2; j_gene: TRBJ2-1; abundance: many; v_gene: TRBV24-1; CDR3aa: CATSGGSGRGYNEQFF; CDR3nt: TGTGCCACCAGTGGGGGAAGCGGGAGGGGATACAATGAGCAGTTCTTC
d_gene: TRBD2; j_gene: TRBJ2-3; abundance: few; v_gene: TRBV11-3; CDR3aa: CASSPRTSGVRTDTQYF; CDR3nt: TGTGCCAGCAGCCCCCGGACTAGTGGAGTTCGCACAGATACGCAGTATTTT
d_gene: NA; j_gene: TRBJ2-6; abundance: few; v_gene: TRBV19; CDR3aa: CASSMRTTGANVLTF; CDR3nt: TGTGCCAGTAGTATGCGGACAACTGGGGCCAACGTCCTGACTTTC
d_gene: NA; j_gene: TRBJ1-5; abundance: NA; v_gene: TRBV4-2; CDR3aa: CASSQSPPGTQPQHF; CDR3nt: TGTGCCAGCAGCCAATCTCCACCGGGGACCCAGCCCCAGCATTTT
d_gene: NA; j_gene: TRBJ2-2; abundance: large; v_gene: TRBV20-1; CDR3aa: CSALDLTNTGELFF; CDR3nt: TGCAGTGCCCTGGACCTGACGAACACCGGGGAGCTGTTTTTT
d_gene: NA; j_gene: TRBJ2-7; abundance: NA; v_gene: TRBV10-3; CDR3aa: CAISESGGEQYF; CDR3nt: TGTGCCATCAGTGAATCTGGAGGCGAGCAGTACTTC
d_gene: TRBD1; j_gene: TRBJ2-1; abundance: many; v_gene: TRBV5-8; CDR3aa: CASSRTGTYNEQFF; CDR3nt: TGTGCCAGCAGCAGGACAGGGACCTACAATGAGCAGTTCTTC
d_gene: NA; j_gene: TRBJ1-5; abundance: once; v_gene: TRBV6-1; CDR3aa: CASSATGMGNQPQHF; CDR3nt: TGTGCCAGCAGCGCGACGGGAATGGGCAATCAGCCCCAGCATTTT
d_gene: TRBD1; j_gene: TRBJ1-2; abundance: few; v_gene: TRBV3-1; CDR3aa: CASSQRQPGTGDGYTF; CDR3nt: TGTGCCAGCAGCCAAAGACAGCCCGGGACAGGGGATGGCTACACCTTC
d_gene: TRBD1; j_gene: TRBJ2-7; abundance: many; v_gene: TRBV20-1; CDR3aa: CSARDRDRSKYEQYF; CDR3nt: TGCAGTGCTAGAGACCGGGACAGGTCCAAGTACGAGCAGTACTTC
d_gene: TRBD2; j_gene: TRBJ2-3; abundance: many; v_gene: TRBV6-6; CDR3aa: CASSYSSSGMITDTQYF; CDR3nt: TGTGCCAGCAGTTACTCATCTAGCGGGATGATCACAGATACGCAGTATTTT
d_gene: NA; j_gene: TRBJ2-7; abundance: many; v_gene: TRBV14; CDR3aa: CASSQSAYEQYF; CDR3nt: TGTGCCAGCAGCCAATCGGCGTACGAGCAGTACTTC
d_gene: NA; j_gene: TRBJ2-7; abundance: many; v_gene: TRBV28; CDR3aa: CASSSHYEQYF; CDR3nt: TGTGCCAGCAGTTCCCACTACGAGCAGTACTTC
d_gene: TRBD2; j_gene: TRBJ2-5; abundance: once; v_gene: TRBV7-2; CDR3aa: CASSLAGLAGGGETQYF; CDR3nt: TGTGCCAGCAGCTTAGCGGGGTTAGCGGGAGGGGGTGAGACCCAGTACTTC
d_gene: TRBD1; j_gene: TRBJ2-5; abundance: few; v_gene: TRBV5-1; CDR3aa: CASSLSGQGETQYF; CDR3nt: TGCGCCAGCAGCTTGTCCGGACAGGGGGAGACCCAGTACTTC
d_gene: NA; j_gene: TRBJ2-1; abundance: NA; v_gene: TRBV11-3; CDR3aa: CASSLGHSYNEQFF; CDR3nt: TGTGCCAGCAGCTTAGGACACTCCTACAATGAGCAGTTCTTC
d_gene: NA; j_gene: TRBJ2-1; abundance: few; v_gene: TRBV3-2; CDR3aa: CASSQGRMVSYNEQFF; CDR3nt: TGTGCCAGCAGCCAAGGGAGGATGGTCAGCTACAATGAGCAGTTCTTC
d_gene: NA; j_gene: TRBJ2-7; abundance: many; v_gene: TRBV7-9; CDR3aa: CASSRNGVPPYEQYF; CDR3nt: TGTGCCAGCAGCAGAAACGGGGTCCCCCCCTACGAGCAGTACTTC
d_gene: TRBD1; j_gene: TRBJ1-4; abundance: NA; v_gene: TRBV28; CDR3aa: CASRSLTGAYEKLFF; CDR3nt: TGTGCCAGCAGATCCCTTACAGGGGCGTATGAAAAACTGTTTTTT